This record looks at one T cell receptor (beta chain) sequence and its context. The antigen is not known. The data derive from a study of T cell responses to AZD1222 COVID-19 vaccine. Across the study: Pooled samples include second doses given at about 4 or 12 weeks.

Here immunoSEQ multiplex PCR was the method, and the copy in TCRdb shows in-frame clones only, minus some. The sample shows roughly 170,000 clones, about 92% of them seen only once. The CDR3 extends over 17 amino acids. The V and J ends lost 2 bases and 0 bases respectively, with 11 bases between them. CDR1 MGHRA and CDR2 YSYEKL come from the germline V gene. Overall study results and limits: Clonal diversity was possibly underestimated, and white British individuals and females predominated among donors. The CD4 TCRs associated with vaccination extended across spike and predominated at 160-218 and 743-854. Just 5 to 7 AZD1222 recipients tested seropositive at baseline.

This TCR derives from an adult in good health. Material: peripheral blood, obtained on day 0 of AZD1222 vaccination. This chain connects TRBV4-1 to TRBJ1-6; D is undetermined. CDR3 protein: CASSQQPRASYNSPLHF. CDR3 nucleotide sequence: TGCGCCAGCAGCCAACAACCGAGAGCCTCCTATAATTCACCCCTCCACTTT.